This entry lists 5 T cell receptor beta chains sequenced from one sample in a study of molecular identifiers for immune sequencing clone quantification. Each CDR3 protein gets one entry after TCRdb re-called the PCR reads with MiXCR. The table shows about 640,000 distinct CDR3 sequences, with nearly 20% occurring only once. Sequencing input: naive CD8+ T cells from blood, with Jurkat cell RNA spiked in. Indicated subset: FACS-sorted CD8+CD4-CCR7+CD45RA+ naive T cells. These receptors were taken from a human donor in good health. Some libraries in this study had Jurkat cell RNA spiked in.

Turning to this clonotype: The junction departs from the called germline gene at one end, perhaps through a read error. The chain joins TRBV5-6 to TRBJ2-3, with 10 bases matching TRBD2. Germline V gives CDR1 SGHDT, CDR2 YYEEEE. CDR3 size: 16 residues. CDR3 residues: CVSSFSGLAEPDTQYF. In DNA, the CDR3 is TGTGTCAGCAGCTTTTCTGGACTAGCGGAACCAGATACGCAGTATTTT. Looking up the rest from reference TRBV5-6 and TRBJ2-3 gives the full variable domain: DAGVTQSPTHLIKTRGQQVTLRCSPKSGHDTVSWYQQALGQGPQFIFQYYEEEERQRGNFPDRFSGHQFPNYSSELNVNALLLGDSALYLCVSSFSGLAEPDTQYFGPGTRLTVL.

This clonotype was picked up many times. V and J are TRBV10-3 and TRBJ2-7; the D gene is possibly TRBD1 (5 bases). The CDR3 has 15 residues. CDR1 and CDR2 from the germline V gene are ENHRY and SYGVKD. Trimming took off 2 bases at V and 3 bases at J, with 14 bases between the two ends. DNA for the CDR3: TGTGCCATCAGTGAGGTGCCCGACAGAAACTACGAGCAGTACTTC. Protein product: CAISEVPDRNYEQYF.

This clonotype has at least ten counts. This chain joins TRBV7-9 and TRBJ1-4; perhaps TRBD1 as D (6 bases). From germline, CDR1 is SEHNR and CDR2 FQNEAQ (reference sequence). The V end was cut by 5 bases, the J end by 5 bases, with 12 bases between. The CDR3 totals 14 residues. The CDR3 loop reads CASSRYDRNEKLFF. In DNA form, the CDR3 reads TGTGCCAGCAGCCGATACGACAGGAATGAAAAACTGTTTTTT.

This clonotype came up a few times. The chain is built from TRBV7-9 and TRBJ2-7; perhaps TRBD1 as D (6 bases). The CDR3 loop spans 16 amino acids. V lost 3 bases and J 7 bases, leaving 22 bases between the germline ends. CDR1 and CDR2 (germline): SEHNR, FQNEAQ (reference sequence). CDR3 coding DNA: TGTGCCAGCAGCTTCCCTTCCCCCGGGACAAGAGGAGAGCAGTACTTC. This codes for CASSFPSPGTRGEQYF.

This clonotype was observed at least ten times. The chain uses TRBV7-9 and TRBJ2-3; D is perhaps TRBD1 (6 bases). Looked up from germline, CDR1 is SEHNR and CDR2 is FQNEAQ (reference sequence). V was clipped by 4 bases and J by 2 bases, with 13 bases between them. There are 15 residues in the CDR3. The CDR3 DNA reads TGTGCCAGCAGCTCCTCACAGGGAGCCACAGATACGCAGTATTTT. It specifies CASSSSQGATDTQYF.